This passage covers 17 T cell receptor beta chains from one sample sequenced in a study of CD8 T cells in Susac syndrome. cDNA came from approximately 0.5 to 1 ug RNA primed by random hexamers. MiXCR, run by TCRdb on the immunoSEQ multiplex PCR reads, gives a single entry per CDR3 protein. The sample lists a few hundred thousand distinct CDR3 sequences, around 85% seen once, with roughly 0.11% in the top ten. The sample was CD8+ T cells from PBMCs. The origin of the receptors is a human donor with multiple sclerosis.

The table lists this clonotype with a few counts. An end of the junction does not agree with germline; a read error may underlie this. This chain connects TRBV20-1 to TRBJ2-1, with a possible D match to TRBD2 (6 bases). The CDR3 loop spans 14 amino acids. Germline CDR1 DFQATT, CDR2 SNEGSKA (reference sequence). CDR3 sequence (DNA): TGTAGTGCTAGAGATCCTCGGGAGTCGAGTGAGCAGATCTTC. Translating it yields CSARDPRESSEQIF.

The chain couples TRBV6-4 to TRBJ2-1, with TRBD2 identical over 8 bases. This CDR3 has 17 residues. Germline lookup yields CDR1 MRHNA and CDR2 SNTAGT. The V segment lost 3 bases and the J segment 6 bases; nucleotides outside the gene matches: 13. For the CDR3, the DNA is TGTGCCAGCAGTGAACTCCCTTACGGGGGGGCTGGCAATGAGCAGTTCTTC. This translates into CASSELPYGGAGNEQFF.

The rearrangement links TRBV12-3 or TRBV12-4 to TRBJ2-7, with 13 nucleotides matching TRBD2. This CDR3 has 14 amino acids. Trimming removed 5 bases from V and 6 bases from J; junction bases left unmatched: 4. The CDR3 spells CASSGLAGVSEQYF. The CDR3 DNA sequence: TGTGCCAGCAGTGGACTAGCGGGAGTCTCCGAGCAGTACTTC.

This clonotype was observed a single time. The V and J genes are TRBV4-1 and TRBJ2-5; TRBD1 matches 7 bases. With V trimmed by 1 base and J by 5 bases, 13 bases remained unmatched. Germline-derived CDR1 and CDR2 are MGHRA and YSYEKL. The CDR3 has 17 amino acids. The CDR3 sequence: CASSQATGTGRGETQYF. The CDR3 DNA sequence: TGCGCCAGCAGCCAAGCCACCGGGACCGGCAGGGGGGAGACCCAGTACTTC.

The V and J genes are TRBV10-3 and TRBJ1-5; 8 positions match TRBD1. The CDR3 runs 17 residues. In germline, CDR1 is ENHRY, CDR2 SYGVKD. Trimming removed 6 bases from V and 5 bases from J; junction bases left unmatched: 15. CDR3 coding DNA: TGTGCCATCAGCGATGACAGGGGCGGCAATTGGGATCAGCCCCAGCATTTT. The encoded protein is CAISDDRGGNWDQPQHF.

The CDR3: CASSELISATNEKLFF. CDR3 nucleotide sequence: TGTGCCAGCAGTGAGTTGATATCCGCAACTAATGAAAAACTGTTTTTT. The chain employs TRBV6-1 and TRBJ1-4; D is unresolved. Germline V gene data show CDR1 as MNHNS and CDR2 as SASEGT. CDR3 size: 16 residues. Trimming pared 3 bases from V and 0 bases from J, leaving 11 bases between.

The CDR3 protein is CASSLGLEVTSYEQYF. CDR3 bases: TGTGCCAGCAGCTTGGGACTCGAAGTGACTAGCTACGAGCAGTACTTC. The chain combines TRBV7-9 with TRBJ2-7; perhaps TRBD2 as D (6 bases). Per germline, CDR1 SEHNR and CDR2 FQNEAQ (reference sequence). The CDR3 is 16 amino acids. Between the trimmed V and J ends, which lost 3 bases and 3 bases, there was a span of 18 bases.

The chain links TRBV27 to TRBJ2-3; 9 bases map to TRBD2. V was clipped by 3 bases and J by 3 bases; unmatched bases: 7. Germline lookup yields CDR1 MNHEY and CDR2 SMNVEV (reference sequence). The CDR3 is made up of 16 amino acids. DNA of the CDR3: TGTGCCAGCAGTTTCGACGGCGGGGGGGGGACAGATACGCAGTATTTT. Translating gives CASSFDGGGGTDTQYF.

This clonotype turned up a few times. The gene calls are TRBV7-6 and TRBJ1-1; D ambiguous. Trimming left V 5 bases short and J 1 base short, with 11 bases between. Germline values: CDR1 SGHVS, CDR2 FNYEAQ. CDR3 length: 14 residues. CDR3: CASSPWTGNTEAFF. CDR3 DNA: TGTGCCAGCAGCCCCTGGACGGGGAACACTGAAGCTTTCTTT.

This chain connects TRBV2 to TRBJ2-2; no reliable D call. V was trimmed by 1 base and J by 4 bases, leaving 4 bases between them. The germline V gene encodes CDR1 SNHLY and CDR2 FYNNEI. This CDR3 is built from 13 residues. CDR3 coding DNA: TGTGCCAGCAGTGAAGAGATCACCGGGGAGCTGTTTTTT. It is translated as CASSEEITGELFF.

This rearrangement joins TRBV6-4 to TRBJ2-1; 9 bases map to TRBD2. CDR3 length equals 15 residues. Germline V gene sequence: CDR1 MRHNA, CDR2 SNTAGT. The V segment lost 3 bases and the J segment 6 bases; nucleotides outside the gene matches: 6. The CDR3 sequence is CASSDVGLALNEQFF. The CDR3 DNA sequence: TGTGCCAGCAGTGATGTAGGACTAGCGCTCAATGAGCAGTTCTTC.

V and J are TRBV5-1 and TRBJ1-5; the D gene is possibly TRBD1 (6 bases). V lost 4 bases, J lost 4 bases, and 15 bases lay in between. Per the germline V gene, CDR1 is SGHRS and CDR2 is YFSETQ. CDR3 length: 15 amino acids. The CDR3 loop reads CASSPGQGMNQPQHF. The CDR3 coding sequence is TGCGCCAGCAGCCCCGGGCAGGGGATGAATCAGCCCCAGCATTTT.

The chain joins TRBV30 to TRBJ1-1; no reliable D call. The CDR3 runs 13 residues. Trimming pared 1 base from V and 0 bases from J, leaving 6 bases between. From germline, CDR1 is GTSNPN and CDR2 SVGIG (reference sequence). In nucleotides, the CDR3 is TGTGCCTGGAGTGACCAGTTGAACACTGAAGCTTTCTTT. Translated: CAWSDQLNTEAFF.

J is TRBJ2-1 and V is TRBV12-3 or TRBV12-4, with D perhaps TRBD1 or TRBD2 (5 bases each). Trimming removed 7 bases at V and 6 bases at J, with 16 bases between. The CDR3 has 14 amino acids. The CDR3 DNA is TGTGCCAGCACCAAGGGACGGCAACCCAATGAGCAGTTCTTC. Encoded protein: CASTKGRQPNEQFF.

The chain is built from TRBV6-1 and TRBJ2-7, with D hard to call. The V end lost 0 bases, the J end lost 1 base, and 13 bases lay between the germline ends. Germline V gene data show CDR1 as MNHNS and CDR2 as SASEGT. The CDR3 loop spans 16 amino acids. The CDR3 protein is CASSEAERMPSYEQYF. The CDR3 bases are TGTGCCAGCAGTGAAGCCGAGAGGATGCCGTCCTACGAGCAGTACTTC.

V usage is TRBV30 and J usage is TRBJ2-1; 8 nucleotides align to TRBD1. The CDR3 runs to 15 residues. V was pared by 0 bases and J by 4 bases, with 5 bases of the junction left unmatched. Germline V gene data show CDR1 as GTSNPN and CDR2 as SVGIG (reference sequence). CDR3 residues: CAWSVGTGYYNEQFF. CDR3 DNA sequence: TGTGCCTGGAGTGTAGGGACAGGATATTACAATGAGCAGTTCTTC.

The V call is TRBV12-3 or TRBV12-4, the J call TRBJ2-1; TRBD1 aligns across 8 bases. The CDR3 totals 12 residues. The trim removed 5 bases at V and 8 bases at J, leaving 2 bases unmatched. In nucleotides, the CDR3 is TGTGCCAGCAGTAAGGACAGGGATGAGCAGTTCTTC. It yields the protein CASSKDRDEQFF.